A single sample is the source of the 31 T cell receptor beta chains below, sequenced in a study of blood T cell repertoires in COVID-19. Profiled with immunoSEQ multiplex PCR; TCRdb holds only in-frame clones, not every one. This table holds about 76,000 clones, 75% to 85% found once. The sequencing input was peripheral blood. These receptors originate from a man older than 75 with acute or convalescent COVID-19.

V and J are TRBV19 and TRBJ2-7, with D possibly TRBD1 on 8 matching bases. The CDR3 is made up of 13 amino acids. The germline V gene encodes CDR1 LNHDA and CDR2 SQIVND (reference sequence). Trimming shortened V by 6 bases and J by 4 bases, and 13 bases separated the two germline ends. CDR3 loop: CASSSQGGYEQYF. The CDR3 DNA reads as TGTGCCAGTAGCTCACAGGGGGGGTACGAGCAGTACTTC.

This chain links TRBV19 with TRBJ2-3, with TRBD1 matching over 12 bases. After removal of 3 bases from V and 5 bases from J, the junction contained 9 bases not matched to a gene. The CDR3 length is 17 residues. Germline V CDR1 and CDR2: LNHDA, SQIVND (reference sequence). The CDR3 sequence is CASSIYYGTGGIDTQYF. In DNA, the CDR3 is TGTGCCAGTAGTATTTACTATGGGACAGGGGGCATAGATACGCAGTATTTT. The full variable domain, in which reference TRBV19 and TRBJ2-3 provide the parts outside the CDR3, is DGGITQSPKYLFRKEGQNVTLSCEQNLNHDAMYWYRQDPGQGLRLIYYSQIVNDFQKGDIAEGYSVSREKKESFPLTVTSAQKNPTAFYLCASSIYYGTGGIDTQYFGPGTRLTVL.

This clone was found a few times. In nucleotides, the CDR3 is TGTGCCAGCAGCTCGACGGGACAGAGAGCCTACGAGCAGTACTTC. It codes for CASSSTGQRAYEQYF. This rearrangement joins TRBV6-2 or TRBV6-3 to TRBJ2-7; 7 bases align to TRBD1. The CDR3 is 15 amino acids. Germline V gene sequence: CDR1 MNHEY, CDR2 SVGEGT. V lost 6 bases and J lost 2; bases outside the gene matches: 10.

The rearrangement uses TRBV19 and TRBJ2-3; TRBD2 matches 9 bases. The germline CDR1 and CDR2 sequences are LNHDA and SQIVND (reference sequence). Trimming took 5 bases from V and 4 from J; bases not matched to a gene: 1. This CDR3 has 13 residues. The CDR3 reads CASSLAGADTQYF. CDR3 DNA sequence: TGTGCCAGTAGTTTAGCGGGGGCAGATACGCAGTATTTT.

J is TRBJ2-3 and V is TRBV10-3; TRBD2 might be the D (5 bases). In germline, CDR1 is ENHRY, CDR2 SYGVKD. Between the trimmed V and J ends, which lost 3 bases and 0 bases, there was a span of 19 bases. The CDR3 length is 18 residues. The CDR3 DNA sequence: TGTGCCATCAGTGATCCGCAGCGGTACGGACGAAGCACAGATACGCAGTATTTT. The encoded protein is CAISDPQRYGRSTDTQYF.

This chain connects TRBV5-1 to TRBJ1-6; TRBD1 aligns across 8 bases. Germline CDR1 and CDR2: SGHRS and YFSETQ. V shed 5 bases and J 3 bases; nucleotides not matched to a gene: 13. This CDR3 contains 18 residues. CDR3 sequence: CASRSTLGQGIYNSPLHF. The DNA for the CDR3 is TGCGCCAGCAGATCTACCTTAGGACAGGGCATCTATAATTCACCCCTCCACTTT.

The V gene is TRBV5-1, the J gene TRBJ1-1; D possibly corresponds to TRBD1 (5 bases). V dropped 1 base and J dropped 7 bases, with 11 bases sitting between them. From germline, CDR1 is SGHRS and CDR2 YFSETQ. The CDR3 has 13 amino acids. The CDR3 is CASSLIQGYEAFF. CDR3 nucleotides: TGCGCCAGCAGCTTGATTCAGGGCTATGAAGCTTTCTTT.

The chain uses TRBV11-2 and TRBJ2-2, with 9 bases that match TRBD1. Germline V gene sequence: CDR1 SGHAT, CDR2 FQNNGV. The CDR3 runs to 16 residues. The J segment lost 4 bases and the V segment lost 4 bases, leaving 7 bases of the junction unmatched. As DNA, the CDR3 is TGTGCCAGCAGCTCCTCCGGGACAGGGCTCACCGGGGAGCTGTTTTTT. This encodes CASSSSGTGLTGELFF.

This chain uses TRBV19 with TRBJ2-1, with 9 positions matching TRBD1. V trimming: 0 bases; J trimming: 5 bases; junction bases outside the gene matches: 5. CDR3 length: 16 amino acids. Per germline, CDR1 LNHDA and CDR2 SQIVND (reference sequence). CDR3 residues: CASSIDRGTGHNEQFF. The DNA of the CDR3 is TGTGCCAGTAGTATAGATCGTGGGACAGGGCACAATGAGCAGTTCTTC.

The V call is TRBV6-5, the J call TRBJ2-7; weak D call: TRBD1 (6 bases). V gave up 6 bases and J gave up 2 bases, with 17 bases separating them. Germline CDR1 is MNHEY and CDR2 is SVGAGI. The CDR3 runs to 15 residues. The CDR3: CASRADGQRTYEQYF. Written as DNA, the CDR3 is TGTGCCAGCAGAGCAGACGGACAGAGAACCTACGAGCAGTACTTC.

The chain is built from TRBV5-1 and TRBJ2-6; the match to TRBD1 covers 10 bases. This CDR3 region has 19 residues. CDR1 and CDR2 (germline): SGHRS, YFSETQ. J lost 4 bases, V lost 3 bases, and 13 bases had no gene match. In DNA, the CDR3 is TGCGCCAGCAGCTCACGCCCGGGACAGGGGTACTCCGGGGCCAACGTCCTGACTTTC. Amino acids: CASSSRPGQGYSGANVLTF.

The chain employs TRBV3-1 (or the pseudogene TRBV3-2) and TRBJ1-2, with a weak D call TRBD1 (5 bases). The V end was cut by 1 base, the J end by 0 bases, with 12 bases between. The CDR3 extends over 16 amino acids. Germline V gene lookup returns CDR1 LGHDT and CDR2 YNNKEL (reference sequence). CDR3 nucleotides: TGTGCCAGCAGCCAAGTGTGGGGGGAAGCTAACTATGGCTACACCTTC. Amino acid sequence: CASSQVWGEANYGYTF.

The J gene is TRBJ2-1, the V gene TRBV3-1 (or the pseudogene TRBV3-2), with TRBD2 identical over 8 bases. CDR3 length: 15 amino acids. With V trimmed by 5 bases and J by 7 bases, 10 bases remained unmatched. CDR1 and CDR2 from the germline V gene are LGHDT and YNNKEL (reference sequence). The CDR3 sequence is CASSARSSGSNEQFF. In nucleotides, the CDR3 is TGTGCCAGCAGCGCCAGGTCCAGCGGGAGTAATGAGCAGTTCTTC.

This clone was seen more than once but under ten times. CDR3 protein: CASSQQGYEQYF. The CDR3 region has the DNA TGTGCCAGCAGTCAACAGGGCTACGAGCAGTACTTC. The rearrangement links TRBV28 to TRBJ2-7, with D perhaps TRBD1 (6 bases). The germline V gene has CDR1 MDHEN and CDR2 SYDVKM. V was cut by 5 bases and J by 3 bases, with 8 bases left in between. CDR3 size: 12 residues. The full variable domain, in which reference TRBV28 and TRBJ2-7 provide the parts outside the CDR3, is DVKVTQSSRYLVKRTGEKVFLECVQDMDHENMFWYRQDPGLGLRLIYFSYDVKMKEKGDIPEGYSVSREKKERFSLILESASTNQTSMYLCASSQQGYEQYFGPGTRLTVT.

About this clone itself: The sample carries other DNA sequences with the same CDR3. The gene calls are TRBV28 and TRBJ2-7; 9 bases line up with TRBD1. This CDR3 spans 13 amino acids. V shed 4 bases and J 3 bases; nucleotides not matched to a gene: 1. Germline V gene sequence: CDR1 MDHEN, CDR2 SYDVKM. CDR3 DNA sequence: TGTGCCAGCAGTTCGGGACAGGGCTACGAGCAGTACTTC. Protein sequence: CASSSGQGYEQYF. Variable domain in full (rest from reference TRBV28 and TRBJ2-7): DVKVTQSSRYLVKRTGEKVFLECVQDMDHENMFWYRQDPGLGLRLIYFSYDVKMKEKGDIPEGYSVSREKKERFSLILESASTNQTSMYLCASSSGQGYEQYFGPGTRLTVT.

The rearrangement links TRBV5-1 to TRBJ1-1; the match to TRBD1 covers 9 bases. V lost 0 bases and J lost 8; bases outside the gene matches: 2. CDR1 and CDR2 from the germline V gene are SGHRS and YFSETQ. The CDR3 has 13 residues. CDR3 nucleotide sequence: TGCGCCAGCAGCTTGGACGGACAGGGGGAAGCTTTCTTT. It translates to CASSLDGQGEAFF.

Only a few counts were recorded for this clone. V usage is TRBV6-2 or TRBV6-3 and J usage is TRBJ1-1; weak D call: TRBD1 (5 bases). This CDR3 is 15 amino acids long. CDR1 MNHEY and CDR2 SVGEGT come from the germline V gene. V lost 6 bases, J lost 11 bases, and 25 bases lay in between. CDR3 DNA sequence: TGTGCCAGCAGCTTCGGTAGTTTTGTCCAGGGTGCTGCTTTCTTT. Translated: CASSFGSFVQGAAFF.

The gene calls are TRBV10-3 and TRBJ1-1; TRBD1 agrees at 8 bases. The CDR3 length is 15 residues. The germline gives CDR1 ENHRY, CDR2 SYGVKD. V shed 0 bases and J 0 bases; nucleotides not matched to a gene: 0. CDR3 DNA: TGTGCCATCAGTGAGTCGGGACAGGTGAACACTGAAGCTTTCTTT. Translating gives CAISESGQVNTEAFF.

This clone came up a few times. This chain uses TRBV5-1 with TRBJ2-7; 9 bases map to TRBD1. Germline V CDR1 and CDR2: SGHRS, YFSETQ. CDR3 length: 16 residues. With 4 bases clipped from V and 4 bases from J, the junction kept 12 bases outside the gene matches. The CDR3 sequence: CASSAISGTGSYEQYF. The DNA of the CDR3 is TGCGCCAGCAGCGCCATCTCCGGGACAGGGTCGTACGAGCAGTACTTC.

The genes are TRBV29-1 and TRBJ2-7, with D uncertain. With 2 bases removed from V and 6 bases from J, the gap between germline ends came to 17 bases. CDR1 and CDR2 from the germline V gene are SQVTM and ANQGSEA. This CDR3 comprises 14 residues. The CDR3 is CSVEITATSGEQYF. As DNA, the CDR3 is TGCAGCGTTGAAATAACAGCCACTTCTGGCGAGCAGTACTTC.

The V and J genes are TRBV7-6 and TRBJ2-3; TRBD2 agrees at 13 bases. CDR1 SGHVS and CDR2 FNYEAQ come from the germline V gene. V was pared by 1 base and J by 5 bases, with 3 bases of the junction left unmatched. The CDR3 extends over 16 amino acids. CDR3 sequence: CASSLGTSGSRDTQYF. For the CDR3, the DNA is TGTGCCAGCAGCTTAGGGACTAGCGGGAGTAGAGATACGCAGTATTTT.

V gene TRBV27 combines with J gene TRBJ2-1; 11 bases are shared with TRBD2. This CDR3 is 15 amino acids long. Germline trimming cut 8 bases from V and 7 bases from J; bases unmatched to any gene: 10. Germline V gene data show CDR1 as MNHEY and CDR2 as SMNVEV (reference sequence). CDR3 in DNA: TGTGCCAGCGGACCTCTAGCGGGAGGTGAAAATGAGCAGTTCTTC. This sequence encodes CASGPLAGGENEQFF.

V is TRBV19 and J is TRBJ2-1, with a possible D match to TRBD1 (7 bases). V was trimmed by 9 bases and J by 1 base, leaving 13 bases between them. This CDR3 comprises 14 residues. Germline V lookup: CDR1 LNHDA, CDR2 SQIVND (reference sequence). CDR3 protein: CASNRGGSYNEQFF. CDR3 sequence (DNA): TGTGCCAGCAACAGGGGAGGTTCCTACAATGAGCAGTTCTTC.

The DNA for the CDR3 is TGTGCCAGCAGCCAAGCCAGCACAGGGCCAAGCTGGGGTCAAGAGACCCAGTACTTC. The encoded protein is CASSQASTGPSWGQETQYF. The chain couples TRBV4-2 to TRBJ2-5, with D maybe TRBD1 (6 bases). The ends were cut back, 1 base at V and 2 bases at J, with 23 bases in the middle. Germline loops: CDR1 LGHNA, CDR2 YNFKEQ. The length of the CDR3 is 19 residues.

This chain joins TRBV10-3 and TRBJ2-1, with a possible D match to TRBD1 (6 bases). In germline, CDR1 is ENHRY, CDR2 SYGVKD. The V end lost 3 bases, the J end lost 8 bases, and 17 bases lay between the germline ends. The CDR3 covers 15 residues. CDR3 residues: CAISDRGPYSDEQFF. In DNA form, the CDR3 reads TGTGCCATCAGTGACAGGGGCCCTTATTCGGATGAGCAGTTCTTC.

The V call is TRBV19, the J call TRBJ1-6; no firm D call. Germline V gene data show CDR1 as LNHDA and CDR2 as SQIVND (reference sequence). The V end was cut by 3 bases, the J end by 3 bases, with 6 bases between. CDR3 length: 14 residues. The CDR3 here is CASSITGYNSPLHF. CDR3 bases: TGTGCCAGTAGTATCACTGGCTATAATTCACCCCTCCACTTT. Looking up the rest from reference TRBV19 and TRBJ1-6 gives the full variable domain: DGGITQSPKYLFRKEGQNVTLSCEQNLNHDAMYWYRQDPGQGLRLIYYSQIVNDFQKGDIAEGYSVSREKKESFPLTVTSAQKNPTAFYLCASSITGYNSPLHFGNGTRLTVT.

The chain uses TRBV6-5 and TRBJ2-1; TRBD1 matches at 8 bases. The junction had 5 bases not matched to a gene; V was cut back by 5 bases and J by 8 bases. The CDR3 is 13 residues long. Germline V lookup: CDR1 MNHEY, CDR2 SVGAGI. CDR3 residues: CASSMTGVDEQFF. CDR3 bases: TGTGCCAGCAGTATGACAGGGGTTGATGAGCAGTTCTTC.

The genes are TRBV4-3 and TRBJ1-2; 9 nucleotides line up with TRBD1. Germline V gene data show CDR1 as LGHNA and CDR2 as YSLEER. The ends lost 0 bases at V and 5 bases at J; junction bases unmatched: 10. The CDR3 consists of 17 residues. The CDR3 protein is CASSQDPLDRGTYGYTF. CDR3 in DNA: TGCGCCAGCAGCCAAGACCCCCTAGACAGGGGGACTTATGGCTACACCTTC.

This sequence joins TRBV24-1 and TRBJ1-5; D ambiguous. This CDR3 spans 13 amino acids. V was trimmed by 5 bases and J by 6 bases, leaving 10 bases between them. The germline V gene has CDR1 KGHDR and CDR2 SFDVKD. The CDR3 DNA is TGTGCCACCAGTGTTCGGGGTGGTCAGCCCCAGCATTTT. It encodes CATSVRGGQPQHF.

This chain links TRBV2 with TRBJ1-4; tentatively, D is TRBD1 (6 bases). This CDR3 contains 17 residues. Germline V gene lookup returns CDR1 SNHLY and CDR2 FYNNEI. V was cut by 6 bases and J by 0 bases, with 17 bases left in between. This CDR3 reads CASSLIQGFATNEKLFF. The CDR3 region has the DNA TGTGCCAGCAGCCTAATACAGGGATTTGCAACTAATGAAAAACTGTTTTTT.

This rearrangement joins TRBV7-8 to TRBJ1-2, with TRBD1 matching 7 bases. The CDR3 is 13 residues long. CDR1 and CDR2 from the germline V gene are SGHVS and FQNEAQ. Trimming cost V 5 bases and J 4 bases; bases outside gene matches: 4. The DNA of the CDR3 is TGTGCCAGCAGCCGGACAGGAGCCTATGGCTACACCTTC. It specifies CASSRTGAYGYTF.